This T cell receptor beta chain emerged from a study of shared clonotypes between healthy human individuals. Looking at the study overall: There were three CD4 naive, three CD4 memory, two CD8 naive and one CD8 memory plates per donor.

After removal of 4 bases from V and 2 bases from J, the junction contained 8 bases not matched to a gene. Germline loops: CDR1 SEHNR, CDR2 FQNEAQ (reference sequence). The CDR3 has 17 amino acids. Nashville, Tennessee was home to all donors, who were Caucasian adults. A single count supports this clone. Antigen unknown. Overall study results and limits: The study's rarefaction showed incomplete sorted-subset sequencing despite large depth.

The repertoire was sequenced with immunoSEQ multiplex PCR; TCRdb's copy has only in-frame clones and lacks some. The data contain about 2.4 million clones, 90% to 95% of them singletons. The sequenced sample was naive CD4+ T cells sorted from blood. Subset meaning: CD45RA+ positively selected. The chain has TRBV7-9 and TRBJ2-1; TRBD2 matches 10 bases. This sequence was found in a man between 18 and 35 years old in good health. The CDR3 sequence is CASSSQSSGRAYNEQFF. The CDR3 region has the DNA TGTGCCAGCAGCTCCCAGTCTAGCGGGAGAGCCTACAATGAGCAGTTCTTC.